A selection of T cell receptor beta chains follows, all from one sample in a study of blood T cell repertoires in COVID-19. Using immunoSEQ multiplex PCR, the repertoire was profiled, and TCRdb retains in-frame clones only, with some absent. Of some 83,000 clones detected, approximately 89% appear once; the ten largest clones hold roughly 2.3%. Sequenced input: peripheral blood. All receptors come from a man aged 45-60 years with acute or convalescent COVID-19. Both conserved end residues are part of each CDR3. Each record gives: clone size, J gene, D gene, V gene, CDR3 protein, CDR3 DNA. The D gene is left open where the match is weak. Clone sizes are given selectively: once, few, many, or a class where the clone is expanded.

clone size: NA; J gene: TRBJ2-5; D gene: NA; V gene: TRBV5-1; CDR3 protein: CASSPGRGRQETQYF; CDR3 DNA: TGCGCCAGCAGCCCTGGTCGCGGCCGCCAAGAGACCCAGTACTTC
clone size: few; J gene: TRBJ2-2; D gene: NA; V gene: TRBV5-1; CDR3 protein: CASRGGGPANTGELFF; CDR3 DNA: TGCGCCAGCCGTGGGGGAGGCCCCGCGAACACCGGGGAGCTGTTTTTT
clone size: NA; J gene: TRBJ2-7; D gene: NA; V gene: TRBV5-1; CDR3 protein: CASSGQGPTYEQYF; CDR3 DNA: TGCGCCAGCAGCGGTCAGGGGCCTACCTACGAGCAGTACTTC
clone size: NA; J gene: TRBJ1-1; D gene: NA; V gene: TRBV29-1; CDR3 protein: CSVGMGADTEAFF; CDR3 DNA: TGCAGCGTTGGAATGGGGGCGGACACTGAAGCTTTCTTT
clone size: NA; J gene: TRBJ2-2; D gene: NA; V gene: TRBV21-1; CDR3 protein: CARCTGLAYTGELFF; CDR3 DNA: TGTGCCAGATGCACGGGACTAGCCTACACCGGGGAGCTGTTTTTT
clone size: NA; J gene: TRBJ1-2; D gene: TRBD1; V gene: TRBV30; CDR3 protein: CAWSGTGARGYTF; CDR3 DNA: TGTGCCTGGAGTGGGACAGGGGCGAGAGGCTACACCTTC
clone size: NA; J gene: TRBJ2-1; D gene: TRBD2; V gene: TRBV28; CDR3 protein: CASRRTSLGNEQFF; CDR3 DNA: TGTGCCAGCAGAAGGACTAGTTTAGGCAATGAGCAGTTCTTC
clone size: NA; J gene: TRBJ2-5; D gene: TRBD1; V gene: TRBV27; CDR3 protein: CASRSTGGMETQYF; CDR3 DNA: TGTGCCAGCAGGTCGACAGGGGGTATGGAGACCCAGTACTTC
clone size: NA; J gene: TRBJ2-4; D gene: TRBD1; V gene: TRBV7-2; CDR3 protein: CASSDDRVKNIQYF; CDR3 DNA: TGTGCCAGCAGCGACGACAGGGTCAAAAACATTCAGTACTTC
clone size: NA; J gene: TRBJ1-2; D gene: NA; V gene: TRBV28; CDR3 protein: CASSPPGALANYGYTF; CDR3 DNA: TGTGCCAGCAGTCCCCCTGGAGCACTAGCTAACTATGGCTACACCTTC
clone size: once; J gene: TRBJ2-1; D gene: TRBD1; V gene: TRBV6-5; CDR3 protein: CASNPGTGDYNEQFF; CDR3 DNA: TGTGCCAGCAATCCCGGGACAGGAGATTACAATGAGCAGTTCTTC
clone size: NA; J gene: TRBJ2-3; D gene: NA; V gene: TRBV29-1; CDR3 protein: CSVVGGYTDTQYF; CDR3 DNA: TGCAGCGTTGTAGGAGGATACACAGATACGCAGTATTTT
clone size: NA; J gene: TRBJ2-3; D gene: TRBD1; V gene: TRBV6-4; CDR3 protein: CASSDGTGGDTQYF; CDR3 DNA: TGTGCCAGCAGTGACGGCACAGGGGGTGATACGCAGTATTTT
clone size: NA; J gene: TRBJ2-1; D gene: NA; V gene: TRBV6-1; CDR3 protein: CASSDRGSPSYNEQFF; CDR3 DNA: TGTGCCAGCAGTGACCGAGGGAGCCCCTCCTACAATGAGCAGTTCTTC
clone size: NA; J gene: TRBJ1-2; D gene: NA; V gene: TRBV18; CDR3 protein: CASSPTPIRNYGYTF; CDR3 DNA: TGTGCCAGCTCACCTACCCCCATCAGGAACTATGGCTACACCTTC
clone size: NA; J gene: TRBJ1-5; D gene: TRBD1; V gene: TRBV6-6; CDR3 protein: CASRPTGGSNQPQHF; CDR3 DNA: TGTGCCAGCAGACCAACAGGGGGCAGCAATCAGCCCCAGCATTTT
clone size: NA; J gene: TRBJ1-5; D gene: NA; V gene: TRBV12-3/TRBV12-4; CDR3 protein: CASGLNEGPPQHF; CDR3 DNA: TGTGCCAGCGGACTGAACGAGGGCCCGCCCCAGCATTTT
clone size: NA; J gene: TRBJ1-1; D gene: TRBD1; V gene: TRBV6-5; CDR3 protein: CACGTGNTEAFF; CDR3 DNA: TGTGCCTGCGGGACAGGGAACACTGAAGCTTTCTTT
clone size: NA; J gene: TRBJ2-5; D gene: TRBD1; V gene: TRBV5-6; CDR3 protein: CASSLVGTGEETQYF; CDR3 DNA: TGTGCCAGCAGCTTGGTCGGGACAGGAGAGGAGACCCAGTACTTC
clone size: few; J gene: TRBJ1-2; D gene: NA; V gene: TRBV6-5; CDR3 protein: CASGMAGDPYGYTF; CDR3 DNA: TGTGCCAGCGGGATGGCAGGGGATCCCTATGGCTACACCTTC
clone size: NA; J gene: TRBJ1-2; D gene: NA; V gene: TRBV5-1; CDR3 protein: CASSFDSYGYTF; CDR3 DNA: TGCGCCAGCAGCTTTGACAGCTATGGCTACACCTTC
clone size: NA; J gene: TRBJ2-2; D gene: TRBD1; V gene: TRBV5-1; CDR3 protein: CASSLGQGTGELFF; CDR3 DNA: TGCGCCAGCAGCTTGGGACAGGGGACCGGGGAGCTGTTTTTT
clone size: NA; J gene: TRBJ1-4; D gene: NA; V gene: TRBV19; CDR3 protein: CASNTGGHLNEKLFF; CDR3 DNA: TGTGCCAGTAACACCGGAGGGCACCTTAATGAAAAACTGTTTTTT
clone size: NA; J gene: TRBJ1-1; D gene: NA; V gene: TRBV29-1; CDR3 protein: CSVERGGGTEAFF; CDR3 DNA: TGCAGCGTTGAGCGGGGAGGGGGGACTGAAGCTTTCTTT
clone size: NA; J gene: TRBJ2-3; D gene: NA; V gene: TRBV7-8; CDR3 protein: CASSFGADTQYF; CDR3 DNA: TGTGCCAGCAGCTTCGGTGCAGATACGCAGTATTTT
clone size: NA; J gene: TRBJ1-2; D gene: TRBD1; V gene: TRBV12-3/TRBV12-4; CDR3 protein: CASSLRTGVGYTF; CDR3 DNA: TGTGCCAGCAGCCTCCGGACAGGGGTTGGCTACACCTTC
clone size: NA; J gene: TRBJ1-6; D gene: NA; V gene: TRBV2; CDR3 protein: CASSRTDSYNSPLHF; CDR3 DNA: TGTGCCAGCAGCCGGACAGACTCCTATAATTCACCCCTCCACTTT
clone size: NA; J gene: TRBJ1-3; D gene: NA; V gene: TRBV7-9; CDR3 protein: CASSFGRGSGNTIYF; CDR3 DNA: TGTGCCAGCAGCTTCGGCCGGGGCTCTGGAAACACCATATATTTT
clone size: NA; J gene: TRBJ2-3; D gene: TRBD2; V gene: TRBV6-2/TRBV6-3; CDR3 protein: CASSYSTSGPSTDTQYF; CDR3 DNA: TGTGCCAGCAGTTACTCGACTAGCGGGCCAAGCACAGATACGCAGTATTTT
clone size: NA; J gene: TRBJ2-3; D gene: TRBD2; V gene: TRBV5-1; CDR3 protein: CASSSGPSGRAGDTDTQYF; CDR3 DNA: TGCGCCAGCAGCTCCGGCCCTAGCGGGAGGGCCGGGGACACAGATACGCAGTATTTT